Listed below are T cell receptor beta chains from one sample, sequenced in a study of beta chain features in type 1 diabetes. TCRdb's table, derived via immunoSEQ multiplex PCR, lists solely in-frame clones and lacks some. The table shows roughly 250,000 clones, with roughly two thirds occurring only once. Sequenced: naive CD4+ T cells from blood. All receptors derive from a man between 25 and 39 years old in good health. Both conserved end residues are part of each CDR3. D genes are given only for firm matches. Clone size is stated in some rows and not others, as once, few, many or a class when expanded.

v_gene,abundance,d_gene,j_gene,CDR3aa,CDR3nt
TRBV28,NA,NA,TRBJ2-4,CASSGESVEAKNIQYF,TGTGCCAGCAGCGGGGAAAGCGTCGAAGCCAAAAACATTCAGTACTTC
TRBV5-1,NA,TRBD1,TRBJ1-2,CASSFGTDSGYTF,TGCGCCAGCAGCTTCGGGACAGATAGTGGCTACACCTTC
TRBV7-9,NA,TRBD2,TRBJ2-1,CASSFERGPRYNEQFF,TGTGCCAGCAGCTTTGAGCGGGGCCCGAGGTACAATGAGCAGTTCTTC
TRBV30,NA,NA,TRBJ1-5,CAWEEDSNQPQHF,TGTGCCTGGGAAGAGGATAGCAATCAGCCCCAGCATTTT
TRBV29-1,few,NA,TRBJ2-5,CSYVAGQETQYF,TGCAGCTACGTGGCGGGGCAAGAGACCCAGTACTTC
TRBV5-1,NA,NA,TRBJ1-5,CASSLAGEQPQHF,TGCGCCAGCAGCTTGGCCGGGGAACAGCCCCAGCATTTT
TRBV2,NA,NA,TRBJ1-1,CASGLDGAVNTEAFF,TGTGCCAGCGGACTGGACGGGGCAGTGAACACTGAAGCTTTCTTT
TRBV29-1,NA,TRBD1,TRBJ2-1,CSVEGRQGAYNEQFF,TGCAGCGTTGAAGGGAGGCAGGGGGCCTACAATGAGCAGTTCTTC
TRBV2,NA,NA,TRBJ1-5,CASKYQSNQPQHF,TGTGCCAGCAAGTACCAAAGCAATCAGCCCCAGCATTTT
TRBV9,NA,NA,TRBJ2-2,CASSVGLVDSTGELFF,TGTGCCAGCAGCGTAGGTTTGGTAGATAGCACCGGGGAGCTGTTTTTT
TRBV25-1,once,TRBD1,TRBJ2-2,CASSGRQGYTGELFF,TGTGCCAGCAGTGGGAGACAGGGATACACCGGGGAGCTGTTTTTT
TRBV7-9,NA,TRBD2,TRBJ2-7,CASSLARTMGLAGYEQYF,TGTGCCAGCAGCTTAGCTCGAACAATGGGACTAGCGGGATACGAGCAGTACTTC
TRBV29-1,NA,NA,TRBJ2-3,CSVEVRGARDTQYF,TGCAGCGTTGAAGTACGCGGGGCCCGGGATACGCAGTATTTT
TRBV19,NA,NA,TRBJ2-6,CASNPGFSGANVLTF,TGTGCCAGCAATCCTGGATTTTCTGGGGCCAACGTCCTGACTTTC